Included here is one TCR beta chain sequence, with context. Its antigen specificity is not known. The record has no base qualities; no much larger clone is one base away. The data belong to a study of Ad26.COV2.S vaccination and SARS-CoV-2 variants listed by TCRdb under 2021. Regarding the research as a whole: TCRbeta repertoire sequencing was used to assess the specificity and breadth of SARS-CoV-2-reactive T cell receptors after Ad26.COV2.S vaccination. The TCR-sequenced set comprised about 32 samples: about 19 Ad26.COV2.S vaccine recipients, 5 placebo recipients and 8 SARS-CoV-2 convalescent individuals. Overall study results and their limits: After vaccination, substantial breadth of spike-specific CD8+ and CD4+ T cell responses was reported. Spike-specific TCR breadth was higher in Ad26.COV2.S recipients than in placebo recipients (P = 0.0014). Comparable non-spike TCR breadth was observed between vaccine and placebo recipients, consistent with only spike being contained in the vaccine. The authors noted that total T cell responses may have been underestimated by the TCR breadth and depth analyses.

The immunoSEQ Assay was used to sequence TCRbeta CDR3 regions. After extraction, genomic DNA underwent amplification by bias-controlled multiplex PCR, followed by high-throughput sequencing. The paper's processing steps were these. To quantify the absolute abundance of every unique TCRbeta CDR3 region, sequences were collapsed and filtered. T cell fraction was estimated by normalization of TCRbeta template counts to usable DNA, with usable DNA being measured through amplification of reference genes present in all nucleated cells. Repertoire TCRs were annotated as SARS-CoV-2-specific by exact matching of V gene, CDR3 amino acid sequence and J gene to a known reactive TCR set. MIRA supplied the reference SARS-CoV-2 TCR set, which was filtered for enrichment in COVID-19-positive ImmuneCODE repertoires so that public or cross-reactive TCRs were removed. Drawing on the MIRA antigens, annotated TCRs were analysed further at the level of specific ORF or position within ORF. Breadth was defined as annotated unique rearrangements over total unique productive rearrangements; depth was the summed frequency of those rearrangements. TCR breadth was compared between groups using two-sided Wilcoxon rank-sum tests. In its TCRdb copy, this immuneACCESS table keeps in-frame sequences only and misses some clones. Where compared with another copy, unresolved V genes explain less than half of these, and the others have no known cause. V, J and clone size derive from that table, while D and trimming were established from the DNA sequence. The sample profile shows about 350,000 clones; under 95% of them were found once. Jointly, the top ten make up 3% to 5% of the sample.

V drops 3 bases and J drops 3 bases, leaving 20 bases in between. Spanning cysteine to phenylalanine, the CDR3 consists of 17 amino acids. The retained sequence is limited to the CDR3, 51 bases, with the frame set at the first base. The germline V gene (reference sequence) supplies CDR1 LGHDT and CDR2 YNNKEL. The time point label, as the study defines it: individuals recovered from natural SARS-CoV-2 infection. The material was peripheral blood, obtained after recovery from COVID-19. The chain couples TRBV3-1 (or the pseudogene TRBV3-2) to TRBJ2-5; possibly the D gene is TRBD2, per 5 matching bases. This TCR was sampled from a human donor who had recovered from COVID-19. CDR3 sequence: CASSHNPAASRKETQYF. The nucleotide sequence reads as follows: TGTGCCAGCAGCCACAATCCAGCGGCTAGCAGAAAAGAGACCCAGTACTTC.